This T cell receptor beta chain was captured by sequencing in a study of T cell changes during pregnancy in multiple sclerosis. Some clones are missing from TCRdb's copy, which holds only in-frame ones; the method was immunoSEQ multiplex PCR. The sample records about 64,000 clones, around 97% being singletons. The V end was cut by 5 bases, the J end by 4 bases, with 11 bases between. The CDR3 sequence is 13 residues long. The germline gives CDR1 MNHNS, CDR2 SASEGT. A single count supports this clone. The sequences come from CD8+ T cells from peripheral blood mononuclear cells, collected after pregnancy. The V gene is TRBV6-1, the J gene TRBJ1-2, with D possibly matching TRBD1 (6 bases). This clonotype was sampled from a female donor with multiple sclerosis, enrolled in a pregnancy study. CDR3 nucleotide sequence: TGTGCCAGCAGTTCAACAGGGTTCTATGGCTACACCTTC. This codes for CASSSTGFYGYTF.